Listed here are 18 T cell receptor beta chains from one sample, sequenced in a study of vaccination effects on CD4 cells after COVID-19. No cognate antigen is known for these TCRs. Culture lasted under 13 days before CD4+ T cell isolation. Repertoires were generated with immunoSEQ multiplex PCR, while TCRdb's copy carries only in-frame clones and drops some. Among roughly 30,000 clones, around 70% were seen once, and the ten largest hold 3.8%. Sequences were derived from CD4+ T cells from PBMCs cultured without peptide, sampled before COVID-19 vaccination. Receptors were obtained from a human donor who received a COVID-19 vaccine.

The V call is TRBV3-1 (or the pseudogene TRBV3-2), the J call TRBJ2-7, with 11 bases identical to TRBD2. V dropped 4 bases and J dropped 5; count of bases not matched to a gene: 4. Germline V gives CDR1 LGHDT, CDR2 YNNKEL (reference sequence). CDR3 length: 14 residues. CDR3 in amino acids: CASSRSGRANEQYF. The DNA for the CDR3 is TGTGCCAGCAGCCGTAGCGGGAGGGCTAACGAGCAGTACTTC.

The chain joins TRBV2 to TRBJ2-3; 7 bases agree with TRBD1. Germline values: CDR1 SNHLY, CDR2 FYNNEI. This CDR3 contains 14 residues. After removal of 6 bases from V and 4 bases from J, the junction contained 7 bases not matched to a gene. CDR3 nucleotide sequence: TGTGCCAGCAGCACGATGCAGGGGGCAGATACGCAGTATTTT. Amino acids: CASSTMQGADTQYF.

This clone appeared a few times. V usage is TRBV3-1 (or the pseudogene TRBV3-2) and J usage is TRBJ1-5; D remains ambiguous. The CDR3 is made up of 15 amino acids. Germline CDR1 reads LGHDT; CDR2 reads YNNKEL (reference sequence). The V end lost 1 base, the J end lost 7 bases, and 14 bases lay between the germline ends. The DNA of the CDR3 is TGTGCCAGCAGCCAAGGCTCGGAGCCCAGACAGCCCCAGCATTTT. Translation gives CASSQGSEPRQPQHF.

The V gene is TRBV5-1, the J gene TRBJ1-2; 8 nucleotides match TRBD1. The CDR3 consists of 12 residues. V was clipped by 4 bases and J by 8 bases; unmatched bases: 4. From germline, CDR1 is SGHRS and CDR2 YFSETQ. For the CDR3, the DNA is TGCGCCAGCAGCGGACAGGGTAGCGGCTACACCTTC. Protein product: CASSGQGSGYTF.

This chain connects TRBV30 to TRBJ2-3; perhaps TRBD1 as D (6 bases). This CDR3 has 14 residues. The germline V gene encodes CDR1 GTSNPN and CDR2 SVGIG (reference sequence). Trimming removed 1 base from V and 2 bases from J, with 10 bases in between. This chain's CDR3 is CAWSAWDTTDTQYF. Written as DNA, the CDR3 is TGTGCCTGGAGTGCTTGGGACACCACAGATACGCAGTATTTT.

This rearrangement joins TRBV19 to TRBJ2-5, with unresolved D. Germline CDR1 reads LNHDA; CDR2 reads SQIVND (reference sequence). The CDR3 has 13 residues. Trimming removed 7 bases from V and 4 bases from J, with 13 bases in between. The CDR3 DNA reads TGTGCCAGTATGGAGAATTCCGGAGAGACCCAGTACTTC. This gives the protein CASMENSGETQYF. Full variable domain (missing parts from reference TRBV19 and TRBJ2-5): DGGITQSPKYLFRKEGQNVTLSCEQNLNHDAMYWYRQDPGQGLRLIYYSQIVNDFQKGDIAEGYSVSREKKESFPLTVTSAQKNPTAFYLCASMENSGETQYFGPGTRLLVL.

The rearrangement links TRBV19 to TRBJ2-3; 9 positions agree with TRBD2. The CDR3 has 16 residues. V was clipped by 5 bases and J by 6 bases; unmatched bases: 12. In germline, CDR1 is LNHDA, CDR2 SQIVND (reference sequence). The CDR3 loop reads CASSRASGVAGDTQYF. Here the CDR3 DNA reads TGTGCCAGTAGTCGGGCTAGCGGGGTCGCGGGGGATACGCAGTATTTT.

DNA for the CDR3: TGTGCCAGCTCACCACCATCTACAGGGTTATCCGAGCAGTACTTC. This translates into CASSPPSTGLSEQYF. The rearrangement uses TRBV18 and TRBJ2-7, with D possibly matching TRBD1 (6 bases). The CDR3 runs 15 residues. V lost 0 bases and J 6 bases, leaving 15 bases between the germline ends. Germline assignment: CDR1 KGHSH and CDR2 LQKENI. The full variable domain, its missing parts supplied by reference TRBV18 and TRBJ2-7, is NAGVMQNPRHLVRRRGQEARLRCSPMKGHSHVYWYRQLPEEGLKFMVYLQKENIIDESGMPKERFSAEFPKEGPSILRIQQVVRGDSAAYFCASSPPSTGLSEQYFGPGTRLTVT.

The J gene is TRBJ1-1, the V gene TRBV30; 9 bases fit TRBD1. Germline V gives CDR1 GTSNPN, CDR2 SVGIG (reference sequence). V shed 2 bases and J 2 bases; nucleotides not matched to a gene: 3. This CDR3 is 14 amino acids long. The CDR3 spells CAWSTGQGNTEAFF. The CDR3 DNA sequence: TGTGCCTGGAGTACGGGACAGGGTAACACTGAAGCTTTCTTT.

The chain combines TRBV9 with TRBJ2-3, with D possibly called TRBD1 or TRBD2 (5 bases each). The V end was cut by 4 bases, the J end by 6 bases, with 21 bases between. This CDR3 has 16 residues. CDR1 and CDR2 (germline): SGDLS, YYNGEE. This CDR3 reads CASSNHLGTPRDTQYF. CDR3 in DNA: TGTGCCAGCAGCAACCACCTCGGGACGCCTCGGGATACGCAGTATTTT.

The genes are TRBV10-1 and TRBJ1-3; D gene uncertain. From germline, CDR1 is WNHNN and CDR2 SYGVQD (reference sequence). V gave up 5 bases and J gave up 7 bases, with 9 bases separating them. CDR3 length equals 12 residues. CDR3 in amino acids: CASSLDGNTIYF. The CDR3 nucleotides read TGCGCCAGCAGTCTGGACGGGAACACCATATATTTT.

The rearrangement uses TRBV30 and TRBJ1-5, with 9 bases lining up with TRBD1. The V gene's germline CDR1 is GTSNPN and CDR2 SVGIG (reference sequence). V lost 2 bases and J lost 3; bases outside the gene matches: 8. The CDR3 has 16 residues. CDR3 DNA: TGTGCCTGGAGTACCGGGACAGGGCTGAACAATCAGCCCCAGCATTTT. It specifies CAWSTGTGLNNQPQHF. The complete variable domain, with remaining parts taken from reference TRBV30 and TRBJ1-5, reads SQTIHQWPATLVQPVGSPLSLECTVEGTSNPNLYWYRQAAGRGLQLLFYSVGIGQISSEVPQNLSASRPQDRQFILSSKKLLLSDSGFYLCAWSTGTGLNNQPQHFGDGTRLSIL.

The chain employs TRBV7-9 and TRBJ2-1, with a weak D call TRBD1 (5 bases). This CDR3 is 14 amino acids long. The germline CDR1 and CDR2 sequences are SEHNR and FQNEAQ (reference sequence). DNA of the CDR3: TGTGCAACAATTAGACAGTTCCCCTACAATGAGCAGTTCTTC. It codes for CATIRQFPYNEQFF.

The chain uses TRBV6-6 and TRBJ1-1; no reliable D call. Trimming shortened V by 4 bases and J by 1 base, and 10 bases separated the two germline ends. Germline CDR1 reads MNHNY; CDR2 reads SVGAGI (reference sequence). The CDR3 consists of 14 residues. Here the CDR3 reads CASSFPAGNTEAFF. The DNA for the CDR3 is TGTGCCAGCAGTTTTCCGGCCGGGAACACTGAAGCTTTCTTT.

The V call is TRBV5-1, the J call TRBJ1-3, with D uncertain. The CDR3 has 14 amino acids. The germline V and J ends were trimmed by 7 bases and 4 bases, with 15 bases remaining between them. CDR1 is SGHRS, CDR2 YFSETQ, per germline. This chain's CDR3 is CASRPNSEGNTIYF. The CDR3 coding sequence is TGCGCCAGCCGACCCAACTCAGAGGGAAACACCATATATTTT.

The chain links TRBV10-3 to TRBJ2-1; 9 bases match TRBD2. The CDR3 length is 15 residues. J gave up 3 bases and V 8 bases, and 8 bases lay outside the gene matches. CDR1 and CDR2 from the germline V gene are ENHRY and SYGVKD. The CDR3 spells CAIRPSGTYYNEQFF. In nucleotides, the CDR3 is TGTGCCATCCGGCCTAGCGGGACCTACTACAATGAGCAGTTCTTC.

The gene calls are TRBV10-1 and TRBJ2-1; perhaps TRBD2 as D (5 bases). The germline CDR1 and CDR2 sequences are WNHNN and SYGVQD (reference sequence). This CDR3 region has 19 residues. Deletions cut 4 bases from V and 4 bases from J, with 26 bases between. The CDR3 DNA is TGCGCCAGCAGTGGACAAACTAGTAGTAAGGTTCGAGGTTACAATGAGCAGTTCTTC. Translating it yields CASSGQTSSKVRGYNEQFF.

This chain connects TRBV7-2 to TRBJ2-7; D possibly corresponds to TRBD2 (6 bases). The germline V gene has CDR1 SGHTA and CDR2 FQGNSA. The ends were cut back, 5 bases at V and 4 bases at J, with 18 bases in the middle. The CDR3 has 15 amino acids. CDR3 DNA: TGTGCCAGCAGCCTTATATGGCTAGCGTTTTACGAGCAGTACTTC. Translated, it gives CASSLIWLAFYEQYF.